The 27 T cell receptor beta chains given below trace back to one sample, sequenced in a study of cytomegalovirus exposure and HLA in healthy donors. With 60 Vbeta and 13 Jbeta primers, the PCR was carried out. Repertoires were generated with immunoSEQ multiplex PCR, while TCRdb's copy carries only in-frame clones and drops some. Among about 120,000 clones, roughly 82% were seen once, and the ten largest hold approximately 11%. The sequenced sample was PBMCs. The receptors were gathered from a man aged 40-55 years in good health and CMV-seropositive.

The rearrangement uses TRBV25-1 and TRBJ2-4; D not certain. The CDR3 has 14 residues. Germline loops: CDR1 MGHDK, CDR2 SYGVNS. V was pared by 3 bases and J by 6 bases, with 12 bases between. CDR3 region: CASSDRPLGNIQYF. The CDR3 nucleotides read TGTGCCAGCAGTGACAGGCCCCTGGGAAACATTCAGTACTTC.

This chain joins TRBV15 and TRBJ2-2; possibly TRBD1 for D (6 bases). The CDR3 extends over 16 amino acids. Trimming cost V 5 bases and J 4 bases, with 17 bases left between them. CDR1 and CDR2 from the germline V gene are LNHNV and YYDKDF (reference sequence). CDR3 loop: CATSDFQGKSTGELFF. CDR3 in DNA: TGTGCCACCAGCGATTTCCAGGGGAAGAGCACCGGGGAGCTGTTTTTT.

This clone showed up just a few times. This sequence joins TRBV7-2 and TRBJ2-1; 8 nucleotides match TRBD2. Trimming cost V 4 bases and J 0 bases; bases outside gene matches: 5. Germline V gene lookup returns CDR1 SGHTA and CDR2 FQGNSA. This CDR3 spans 16 amino acids. The CDR3 spells CASSSIAGSSYNEQFF. CDR3 DNA: TGTGCCAGCAGCTCTATAGCGGGGAGCTCCTACAATGAGCAGTTCTTC.

The V gene is TRBV9, the J gene TRBJ2-3; possible D gene TRBD2, 5 bases. With 3 bases removed from V and 2 bases from J, the gap between germline ends came to 10 bases. The length of the CDR3 is 14 residues. The germline gives CDR1 SGDLS, CDR2 YYNGEE. The CDR3 protein is CASSELGNTDTQYF. The CDR3 coding sequence is TGTGCCAGCAGCGAACTAGGTAACACAGATACGCAGTATTTT.

V gene TRBV11-2 combines with J gene TRBJ2-2; 8 nucleotides align to TRBD1. This CDR3 region has 17 residues. V gave up 6 bases and J gave up 1 base; unmatched junction bases: 10. Germline assignment: CDR1 SGHAT and CDR2 FQNNGV. CDR3 nucleotides: TGTGCCAGCAGGCAATTATCCGGGACAGGGAACACCGGGGAGCTGTTTTTT. Translated, it gives CASRQLSGTGNTGELFF.

This chain joins TRBV7-2 and TRBJ1-2; D is perhaps TRBD1 (5 bases). The CDR3 sequence is 14 residues long. Trimming took 1 base from V and 0 from J, leaving 6 bases between them. The germline V gene encodes CDR1 SGHTA and CDR2 FQGNSA. In DNA, the CDR3 is TGTGCCAGCAGCTTAGGACAGCCTAACTATGGCTACACCTTC. It translates to CASSLGQPNYGYTF.

The rearrangement links TRBV16 to TRBJ1-4; D is uncertain. CDR3 length equals 15 residues. Germline V lookup: CDR1 KGHSY, CDR2 FQNENV. Trimming cost V 0 bases and J 1 base, with 6 bases left between them. DNA of the CDR3: TGTGCCAGCAGCCAATCAGAACTAACTAATGAAAAACTGTTTTTT. This translates into CASSQSELTNEKLFF.

The CDR3 spells CASSLRASGGPRGNIQYF. The CDR3 DNA sequence: TGTGCCAGCAGCTTAAGGGCTAGCGGGGGGCCGCGGGGAAACATTCAGTACTTC. The V gene is TRBV7-2, the J gene TRBJ2-4, with TRBD2 matching 11 bases. The ends lost 2 bases at V and 6 bases at J; junction bases unmatched: 12. CDR1 is SGHTA, CDR2 FQGNSA, per germline. This CDR3 region has 18 residues.

J is TRBJ1-6 and V is TRBV27; 8 bases align to TRBD1. The CDR3 sequence is 15 residues long. Germline V gene data show CDR1 as MNHEY and CDR2 as SMNVEV (reference sequence). V lost 4 bases to trimming and J lost 8 bases; unmatched junction nucleotides: 7. CDR3 region: CASSSGWTGYSPLHF. DNA for the CDR3: TGTGCCAGCAGTTCCGGATGGACAGGGTATTCACCCCTCCACTTT.

The chain joins TRBV6-4 to TRBJ2-1, with TRBD2 matching 13 bases. The CDR3 runs 14 residues. The V gene's germline CDR1 is MRHNA and CDR2 SNTAGT. The V segment lost 4 bases and the J segment 6 bases; nucleotides outside the gene matches: 0. The CDR3 nucleotides are TGTGCCAGCAGTGGGACTAGCGGGGGCAATGAGCAGTTCTTC. Residues: CASSGTSGGNEQFF.

The chain employs TRBV30 and TRBJ2-7; weak D call: TRBD2 (7 bases). V dropped 5 bases and J dropped 2 bases, with 13 bases sitting between them. Per germline, CDR1 GTSNPN and CDR2 SVGIG (reference sequence). CDR3 size: 13 residues. CDR3 in amino acids: CAWDRGAAYEQYF. The CDR3, as DNA: TGTGCCTGGGATCGGGGGGCGGCCTACGAGCAGTACTTC. Looking up the rest from reference TRBV30 and TRBJ2-7 gives the full variable domain: SQTIHQWPATLVQPVGSPLSLECTVEGTSNPNLYWYRQAAGRGLQLLFYSVGIGQISSEVPQNLSASRPQDRQFILSSKKLLLSDSGFYLCAWDRGAAYEQYFGPGTRLTVT.

This clone was seen just once. The rearrangement uses TRBV5-1 and TRBJ2-3, with TRBD1 matching 9 bases. V lost 5 bases to trimming and J lost 10 bases; unmatched junction nucleotides: 14. CDR3 length equals 15 residues. From germline, CDR1 is SGHRS and CDR2 YFSETQ. CDR3 nucleotides: TGCGCCAGCAGTTTTAGGGACAGGGTTCTTCCGCCGCAGTATTTT. Encoded protein: CASSFRDRVLPPQYF.

This clone showed up just a few times. This sequence joins TRBV5-1 and TRBJ2-7; D uncertain. Per the germline V gene, CDR1 is SGHRS and CDR2 is YFSETQ. The CDR3 has 13 amino acids. The germline V and J ends were trimmed by 5 bases and 6 bases, with 15 bases remaining between them. The DNA of the CDR3 is TGCGCCAGCAGTATAACGGAGCCGGCCGAGCAGTACTTC. This gives the protein CASSITEPAEQYF.

V and J are TRBV13 and TRBJ1-2; the D is unclear. The germline gives CDR1 PRHDT, CDR2 FYEKMQ (reference sequence). The CDR3 totals 14 residues. Trimming shortened V by 0 bases and J by 3 bases, and 8 bases separated the two germline ends. CDR3 DNA sequence: TGTGCCAGCAGCTTAGGTACAGCGGACTATGGCTACACCTTC. Protein sequence: CASSLGTADYGYTF.

This chain uses TRBV10-2 with TRBJ2-7, with D perhaps matching TRBD1 (6 bases). Trimming cost V 2 bases and J 3 bases, with 8 bases left between them. The germline gives CDR1 WSHSY, CDR2 SAAADI. The CDR3 consists of 13 residues. CDR3 sequence reads: CASSEGQNYEQYF. The DNA of the CDR3 is TGCGCCAGCAGTGAGGGACAGAACTACGAGCAGTACTTC.

The J gene is TRBJ2-5, the V gene TRBV25-1, with TRBD2 as a possible D gene (5 bases). Trimming removed 2 bases at V and 5 bases at J, with 12 bases between. The CDR3 is 14 amino acids. Germline loops: CDR1 MGHDK, CDR2 SYGVNS. This CDR3 is CASSETRGYETQYF. The DNA of the CDR3 is TGTGCCAGCAGTGAAACTCGGGGATACGAGACCCAGTACTTC.

This chain links TRBV25-1 with TRBJ2-7; D call uncertain. The CDR3 sequence is 11 residues long. Germline V lookup: CDR1 MGHDK, CDR2 SYGVNS. Trimming left V 3 bases short and J 3 bases short, with 3 bases between. The CDR3 loop is CASSDNYEQYF. The CDR3 DNA reads TGTGCCAGCAGTGATAACTACGAGCAGTACTTC.

J is TRBJ1-1 and V is TRBV27; D not certain. Germline-derived CDR1 and CDR2 are MNHEY and SMNVEV (reference sequence). The CDR3 runs to 13 residues. Trimming cost V 5 bases and J 4 bases, with 11 bases left between them. The CDR3 sequence: CASSRTRATEAFF. CDR3 nucleotides: TGTGCCAGCAGTAGGACGAGGGCCACTGAAGCTTTCTTT.

The chain uses TRBV9 and TRBJ2-3, with 8 bases identical to TRBD2. Germline CDR1 reads SGDLS; CDR2 reads YYNGEE. The CDR3 contains 16 residues. Losses at the gene ends were 1 base for V and 2 bases for J; bases not matched to a gene: 6. The CDR3 DNA sequence: TGTGCCAGCAGCGTATCGGGAGCGGGGGCCACAGATACGCAGTATTTT. Translated: CASSVSGAGATDTQYF.

V usage is TRBV4-2 and J usage is TRBJ2-2; D not certain. Germline V gene data show CDR1 as LGHNA and CDR2 as YNFKEQ. Trimming cost V 1 base and J 0 bases, with 3 bases left between them. The CDR3 sequence is 14 residues long. Here the CDR3 reads CASSQASNTGELFF. DNA of the CDR3: TGTGCCAGCAGCCAAGCGTCGAACACCGGGGAGCTGTTTTTT.

The chain couples TRBV5-4 to TRBJ2-1; 8 bases map to TRBD2. CDR3 length: 16 residues. J lost 3 bases, V lost 2 bases, and 7 bases had no gene match. Per germline, CDR1 SGHNT and CDR2 YYREEE (reference sequence). CDR3 amino acids: CASSFLVLADYNEQFF. CDR3 nucleotides: TGTGCCAGCAGCTTCCTCGTACTAGCGGACTACAATGAGCAGTTCTTC.

The chain recombines TRBV7-9 with TRBJ2-3; possibly TRBD1 for D (6 bases). Looked up from germline, CDR1 is SEHNR and CDR2 is FQNEAQ (reference sequence). This CDR3 comprises 15 residues. V was pared by 6 bases and J by 3 bases, with 16 bases between. Here the CDR3 reads CASSLPTGPTDTQYF. As DNA, the CDR3 is TGTGCCAGCAGTTTACCGACAGGCCCAACAGATACGCAGTATTTT.

This chain joins TRBV7-8 and TRBJ1-5; 9 positions agree with TRBD1. CDR3 size: 15 residues. From germline, CDR1 is SGHVS and CDR2 FQNEAQ. With V trimmed by 5 bases and J by 6 bases, 8 bases remained unmatched. CDR3 residues: CASSLTGQGSQPQHF. Here the CDR3 DNA reads TGTGCCAGCAGCCTAACCGGACAGGGGTCTCAGCCCCAGCATTTT.

In regard to this clone: One junction end does not reproduce the germline sequence, and a read error may be involved. V is TRBV7-7 and J is TRBJ1-1, with D perhaps matching TRBD1 (5 bases). The CDR3 is 16 residues long. Germline V gives CDR1 SSHAT, CDR2 FNYEAQ (reference sequence). CDR3 protein: CASSSAVPGQNTEAFF. DNA for the CDR3: TGTGCTAGCAGCTCCGCGGTGCCAGGACAGAACACTGAAGCTTTCTTT. The entire variable domain, with the rest obtained from reference TRBV7-7 and TRBJ1-1, is as follows: GAGVSQSPRYKVTKRGQDVTLRCDPISSHATLYWYQQALGQGPEFLTYFNYEAQPDKSGLPSDRFSAERPEGSISTLTIQRTEQRDSAMYRCASSSAVPGQNTEAFFGQGTRLTVV.

The V call is TRBV7-2, the J call TRBJ2-2; D may be TRBD1 (6 bases). CDR1 is SGHTA and CDR2 is FQGNSA in the germline V gene. V lost 3 bases, J lost 6 bases, and 17 bases lay in between. The CDR3 runs 16 residues. CDR3 coding DNA: TGTGCCAGCAGCTTCCCGGTGGCAGGGGCTCCCGGGGAGCTGTTTTTT. Its protein is CASSFPVAGAPGELFF.

This chain connects TRBV18 to TRBJ2-5; 7 nucleotides match TRBD1. In germline, CDR1 is KGHSH, CDR2 LQKENI. The junction had 2 bases not matched to a gene; V was cut back by 4 bases and J by 3 bases. The CDR3 is 13 amino acids. The CDR3 is CASSHGQEETQYF. The CDR3 region has the DNA TGTGCCAGCTCACATGGACAGGAAGAGACCCAGTACTTC. Based on the CDR3 plus reference TRBV18 and TRBJ2-5, the full variable domain is NAGVMQNPRHLVRRRGQEARLRCSPMKGHSHVYWYRQLPEEGLKFMVYLQKENIIDESGMPKERFSAEFPKEGPSILRIQQVVRGDSAAYFCASSHGQEETQYFGPGTRLLVL.

This clone was detected only a few times. The chain recombines TRBV7-8 with TRBJ2-2, with D possibly matching TRBD2 (6 bases). CDR1 and CDR2 (germline): SGHVS, FQNEAQ. Deletions cut 5 bases from V and 5 bases from J, with 12 bases between. CDR3 length: 14 amino acids. The CDR3 DNA is TGTGCCAGCAGCGGGGGACTCGGTACCGGGGAGCTGTTTTTT. Translation: CASSGGLGTGELFF.